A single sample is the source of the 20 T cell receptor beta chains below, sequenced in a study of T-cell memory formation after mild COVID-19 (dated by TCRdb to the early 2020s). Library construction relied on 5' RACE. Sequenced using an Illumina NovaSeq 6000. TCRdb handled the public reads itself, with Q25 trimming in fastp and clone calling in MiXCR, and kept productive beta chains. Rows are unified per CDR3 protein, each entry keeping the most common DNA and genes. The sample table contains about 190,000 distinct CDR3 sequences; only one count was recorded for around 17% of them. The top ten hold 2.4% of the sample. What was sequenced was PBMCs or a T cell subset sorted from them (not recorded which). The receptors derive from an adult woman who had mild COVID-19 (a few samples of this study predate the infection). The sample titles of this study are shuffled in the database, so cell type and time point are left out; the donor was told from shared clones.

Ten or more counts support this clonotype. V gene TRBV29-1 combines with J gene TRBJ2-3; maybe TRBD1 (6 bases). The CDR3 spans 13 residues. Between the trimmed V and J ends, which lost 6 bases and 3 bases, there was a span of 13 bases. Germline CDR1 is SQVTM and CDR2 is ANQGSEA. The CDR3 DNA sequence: TGCAGCGTAGGACAGCTATTGACAGATACGCAGTATTTT. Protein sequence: CSVGQLLTDTQYF.

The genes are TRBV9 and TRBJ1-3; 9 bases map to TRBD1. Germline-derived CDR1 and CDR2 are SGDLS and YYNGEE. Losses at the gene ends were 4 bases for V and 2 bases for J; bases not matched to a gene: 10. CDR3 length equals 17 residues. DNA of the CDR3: TGTGCCAGCAGCCCCGGGACAGGGCTTTCTCCTGGAAACACCATATATTTT. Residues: CASSPGTGLSPGNTIYF.

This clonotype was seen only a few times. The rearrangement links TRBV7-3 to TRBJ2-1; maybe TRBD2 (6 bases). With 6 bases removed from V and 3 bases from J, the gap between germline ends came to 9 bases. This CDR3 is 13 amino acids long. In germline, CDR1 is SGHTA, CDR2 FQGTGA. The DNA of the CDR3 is TGTGCCAGCAGTTCGGGGGTCTACAATGAGCAGTTCTTC. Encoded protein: CASSSGVYNEQFF.

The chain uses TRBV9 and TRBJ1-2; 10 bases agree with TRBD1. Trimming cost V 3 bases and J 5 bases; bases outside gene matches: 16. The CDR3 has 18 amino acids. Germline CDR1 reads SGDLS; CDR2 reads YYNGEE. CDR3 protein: CASSAYGQGERFTYGYTF. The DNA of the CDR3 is TGTGCCAGCAGCGCCTACGGACAGGGGGAGAGGTTCACTTATGGCTACACCTTC.

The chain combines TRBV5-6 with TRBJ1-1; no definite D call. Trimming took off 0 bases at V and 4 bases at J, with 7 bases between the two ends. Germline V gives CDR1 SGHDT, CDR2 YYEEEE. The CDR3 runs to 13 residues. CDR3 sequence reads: CASSLGGPTEAFF. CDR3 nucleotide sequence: TGTGCCAGCAGCTTGGGGGGTCCCACTGAAGCTTTCTTT.

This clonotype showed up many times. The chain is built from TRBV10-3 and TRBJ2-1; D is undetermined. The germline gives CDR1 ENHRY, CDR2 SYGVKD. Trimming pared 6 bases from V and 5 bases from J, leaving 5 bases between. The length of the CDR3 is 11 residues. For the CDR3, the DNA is TGTGCCATCAGCCTAGACAATGAGCAGTTCTTC. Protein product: CAISLDNEQFF.

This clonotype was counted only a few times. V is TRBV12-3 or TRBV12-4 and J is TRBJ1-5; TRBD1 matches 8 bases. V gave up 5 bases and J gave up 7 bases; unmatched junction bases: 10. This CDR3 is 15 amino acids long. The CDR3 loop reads CASSQGPGGRQPQHF. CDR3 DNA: TGTGCCAGCAGTCAGGGACCAGGGGGCCGGCAGCCCCAGCATTTT.

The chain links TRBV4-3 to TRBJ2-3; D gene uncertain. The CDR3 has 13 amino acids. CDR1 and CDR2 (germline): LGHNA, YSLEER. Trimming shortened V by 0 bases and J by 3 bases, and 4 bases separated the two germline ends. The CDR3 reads CASSQDWTDTQYF. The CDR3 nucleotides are TGCGCCAGCAGCCAAGATTGGACAGATACGCAGTATTTT.

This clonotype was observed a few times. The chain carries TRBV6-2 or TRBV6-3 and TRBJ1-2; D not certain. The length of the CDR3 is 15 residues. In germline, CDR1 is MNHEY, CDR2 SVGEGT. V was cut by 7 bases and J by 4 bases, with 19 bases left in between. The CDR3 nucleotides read TGTGCCAGCAAACCCGGTTTCACCATAGGCTATGGCTACACCTTC. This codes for CASKPGFTIGYGYTF.

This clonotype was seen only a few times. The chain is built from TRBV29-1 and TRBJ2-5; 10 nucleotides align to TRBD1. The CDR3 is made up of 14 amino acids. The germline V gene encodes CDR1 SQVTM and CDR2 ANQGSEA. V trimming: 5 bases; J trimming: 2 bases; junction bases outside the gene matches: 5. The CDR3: CSVTDRGRQETQYF. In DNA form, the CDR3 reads TGCAGCGTTACCGACAGGGGGCGGCAAGAGACCCAGTACTTC.

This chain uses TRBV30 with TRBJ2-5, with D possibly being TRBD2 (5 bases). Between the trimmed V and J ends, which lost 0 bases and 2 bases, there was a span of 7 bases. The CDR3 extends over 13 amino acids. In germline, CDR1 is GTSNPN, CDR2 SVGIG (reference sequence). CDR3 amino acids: CAWSVRLQETQYF. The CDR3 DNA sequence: TGTGCCTGGAGTGTTCGACTACAAGAGACCCAGTACTTC. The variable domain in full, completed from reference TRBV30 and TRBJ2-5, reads SQTIHQWPATLVQPVGSPLSLECTVEGTSNPNLYWYRQAAGRGLQLLFYSVGIGQISSEVPQNLSASRPQDRQFILSSKKLLLSDSGFYLCAWSVRLQETQYFGPGTRLLVL.

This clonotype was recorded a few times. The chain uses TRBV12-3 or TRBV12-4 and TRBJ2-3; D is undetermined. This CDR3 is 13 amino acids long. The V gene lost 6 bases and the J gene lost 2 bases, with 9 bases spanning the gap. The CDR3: CASRREDTDTQYF. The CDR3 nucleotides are TGTGCCAGCAGGCGCGAGGACACAGATACGCAGTATTTT.

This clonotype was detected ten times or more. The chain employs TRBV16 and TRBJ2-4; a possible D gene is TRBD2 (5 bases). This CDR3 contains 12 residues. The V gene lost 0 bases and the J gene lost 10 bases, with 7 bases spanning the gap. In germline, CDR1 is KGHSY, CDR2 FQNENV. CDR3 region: CASSQSSGIQYF. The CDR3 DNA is TGTGCCAGCAGCCAATCGAGCGGAATTCAGTACTTC.

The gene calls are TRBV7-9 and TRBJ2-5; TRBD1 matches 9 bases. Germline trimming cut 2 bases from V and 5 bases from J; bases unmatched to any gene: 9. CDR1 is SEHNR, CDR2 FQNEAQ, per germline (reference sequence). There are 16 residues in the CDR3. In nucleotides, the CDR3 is TGTGCCAGCAGCTTACAGGGTACTGGGACAGGGGAGACCCAGTACTTC. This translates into CASSLQGTGTGETQYF.

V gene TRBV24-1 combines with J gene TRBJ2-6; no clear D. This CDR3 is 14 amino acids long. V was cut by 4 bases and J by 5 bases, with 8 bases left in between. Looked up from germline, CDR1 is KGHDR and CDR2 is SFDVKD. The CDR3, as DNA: TGTGCCACCAGTGACTCCGCAAGGGCCAACGTCCTGACTTTC. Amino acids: CATSDSARANVLTF.

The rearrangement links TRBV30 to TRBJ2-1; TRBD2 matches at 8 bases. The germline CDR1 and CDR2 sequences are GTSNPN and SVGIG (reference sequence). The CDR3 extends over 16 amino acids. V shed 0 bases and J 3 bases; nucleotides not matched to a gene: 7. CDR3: CAWSVLGLGVYNEQFF. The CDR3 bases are TGTGCCTGGAGTGTACTGGGACTAGGGGTCTACAATGAGCAGTTCTTC.

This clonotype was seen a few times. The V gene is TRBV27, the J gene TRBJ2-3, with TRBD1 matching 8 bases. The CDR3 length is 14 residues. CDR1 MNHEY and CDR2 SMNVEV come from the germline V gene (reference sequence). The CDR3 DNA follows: TGTGTCACGGCCCAGGGGGCGCGGGCAGATACGCAGTATTTT. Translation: CVTAQGARADTQYF.

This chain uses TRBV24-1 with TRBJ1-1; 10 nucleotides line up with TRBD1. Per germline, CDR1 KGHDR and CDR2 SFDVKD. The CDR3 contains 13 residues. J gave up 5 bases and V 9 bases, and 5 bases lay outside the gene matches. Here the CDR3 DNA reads TGTGCCACCGCTGGACAGGGGGGGACTGAAGCTTTCTTT. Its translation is CATAGQGGTEAFF.

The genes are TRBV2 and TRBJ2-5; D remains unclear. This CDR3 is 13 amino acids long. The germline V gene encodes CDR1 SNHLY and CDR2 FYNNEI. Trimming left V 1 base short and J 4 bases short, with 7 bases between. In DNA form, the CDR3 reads TGTGCCAGCAGTGAAGAACTCCCAGAGACCCAGTACTTC. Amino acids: CASSEELPETQYF.

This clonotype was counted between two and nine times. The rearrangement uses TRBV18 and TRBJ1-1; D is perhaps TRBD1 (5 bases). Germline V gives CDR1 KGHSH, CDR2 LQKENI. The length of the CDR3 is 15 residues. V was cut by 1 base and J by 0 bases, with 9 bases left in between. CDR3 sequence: CASSPRIGVNTEAFF. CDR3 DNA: TGTGCCAGCTCACCACGTATAGGGGTGAACACTGAAGCTTTCTTT.